This T cell receptor beta chain was documented in a study of identical twins. The CDR3 spans 16 residues. Trimming stripped 1 base from V and 8 bases from J, with 23 bases between. Germline V gene lookup returns CDR1 SQVTM and CDR2 ANQGSEA. TCRdb called the 5' RACE reads again in MiXCR, with one record for every CDR3 protein. The sample includes 400,000 to 550,000 distinct CDR3 sequences, more than 20% of them seen just once. This clonotype appeared a few times. These data also featured in a second study, about T cells expressing NK-cell markers.

This clonotype originated in a woman aged 18 to 35 in good health. The chain employs TRBV29-1 and TRBJ1-2; unclear D gene. Sequences were obtained from CD4+ T cells sorted from blood. CDR3 loop: CSVEGVGRSWSDGYTF. The CDR3, as DNA: TGCAGCGTTGAAGGGGTTGGGAGGAGTTGGTCCGACGGCTACACCTTC.